This T cell receptor (beta chain) was captured in a study of blood T cell repertoires in COVID-19. Study as a whole: From the United States, Italy and Spain came samples of acute and convalescent COVID-19. PBMCs, B-cell-depleted T cells, or T cells were the source of the cDNA or gDNA that made up the material.

The CDR3 loop spans 13 amino acids. Germline lookup yields CDR1 MNHEY and CDR2 SVGAGI. The V segment lost 6 bases and the J segment 6 bases; nucleotides outside the gene matches: 0. In the original workflow: Using reference gene primer amplification, nucleated cell counts were estimated. Only in-frame clones appear in the TCRdb table, and some are missing; sequencing was by immunoSEQ multiplex PCR. V and J calls and clone size are copied from that table; D and trimming were computed from the DNA. The repertoire holds roughly 89,000 clones, 75% to 90% seen once, with under 13% in the top ten. J is TRBJ2-1 and V is TRBV6-5; 12 positions match TRBD2. The sequencing sample was made of peripheral blood. This sequence was found in an older woman with acute or convalescent COVID-19. CDR3 sequence reads: CASRGLAGNEQFF. In DNA form, the CDR3 reads TGTGCCAGCAGGGGACTAGCGGGCAATGAGCAGTTCTTC.